A selection of T cell receptor beta chains follows, all from one sample in a study of Ad26.COV2.S vaccination and SARS-CoV-2 variants. TCRdb's table, derived via immunoSEQ multiplex PCR, lists solely in-frame clones and lacks some. The sample shows some 250,000 clones, 85% to 90% of them seen only once. The input for sequencing was peripheral blood, taken in a trial of Ad26.COV2.S vaccine versus placebo. These receptors were taken from a person between 18 and 65 years old who received the Ad26.COV2.S COVID-19 vaccine or a placebo. Both conserved end residues are trimmed from each CDR3.

j_call | v_call | cdr3_aa
TRBJ2-7 | TRBV29-1 | SVSGGPSYEQY
TRBJ2-3 | TRBV15 | ATLIRGGCDTQY
TRBJ2-3 | TRBV28 | ASSLGQALTDTQY
TRBJ2-1 | TRBV6-1 | ASSEAPGGGNEQF
TRBJ1-4 | TRBV27 | ASRITGNHEKLF
TRBJ1-3 | TRBV9 | ASSVEGTAGNTIY
TRBJ1-2 | TRBV10-3 | AISEFSDPEGYT
TRBJ1-2 | TRBV28 | ASSPLGTMDYGYT
TRBJ2-6 | TRBV5-1 | ASSLSRDSGANVLT
TRBJ2-7 | TRBV5-4 | ASSWPHAGGSYEQY
TRBJ2-2 | TRBV10-3 | AMRRDTGELF
TRBJ1-4 | TRBV5-4 | ASSRQGAFEKLF
TRBJ2-7 | TRBV10-3 | AIRGQGKNEQY
TRBJ2-1 | TRBV19 | ASSENSGTSGRSPILEQF
TRBJ1-5 | TRBV19 | ASKVAGDQPQH
TRBJ1-5 | TRBV19 | ASSTWGRNQPQH
TRBJ1-1 | TRBV9 | ASSVDPGLTEAF
TRBJ2-3 | TRBV7-2 | ASSPPAHPLADTQY
TRBJ2-3 | TRBV3-1/TRBV3-2 | ASSQGLASGRVRPDTQY
TRBJ2-5 | TRBV6-2/TRBV6-3 | ASSDYGLEGRETQY
TRBJ2-7 | TRBV27 | ASSLSVEGAEQY
TRBJ2-3 | TRBV6-1 | ASSEMGGGTDTQY
TRBJ1-5 | TRBV28 | ASSPPRGGGGNQPQH
TRBJ1-2 | TRBV6-5 | ASSFDRTQANYGYT
TRBJ2-1 | TRBV4-2 | ASSQGVGGTSNEQF
TRBJ2-7 | TRBV29-1 | SVTTSSYEQY
TRBJ1-4 | TRBV19 | ASSIDGTTNEKLF
TRBJ1-2 | TRBV19 | ASSTTGTQYGYT
TRBJ2-5 | TRBV3-1/TRBV3-2 | ASSQDGRTLRTQY
TRBJ2-7 | TRBV28 | ASSFGGGVHEQY
TRBJ2-3 | TRBV19 | ASTSTPSSTDTQY
TRBJ2-3 | TRBV19 | ASSTDYSTDTQY
TRBJ2-3 | TRBV27 | ASGLMGSGDTQY
TRBJ2-1 | TRBV19 | ATSPYWGDEQF
TRBJ2-2 | TRBV19 | ASSTTRNTGELF
TRBJ2-7 | TRBV27 | ASSRGGLIAYEQY
TRBJ1-1 | TRBV30 | AWSGRNTEAF
TRBJ2-3 | TRBV7-2 | ASSFNTDTQY
TRBJ1-3 | TRBV4-1 | ASSRGTGGNTIY
TRBJ2-1 | TRBV27 | ASSPELNRDEQF
TRBJ1-1 | TRBV7-4 | ASSRDGDTEAF
TRBJ2-7 | TRBV27 | ASSFASGGGYEQY
TRBJ2-7 | TRBV6-1 | ASSETGGSYEQY
TRBJ2-2 | TRBV28 | ASSQPTSGRSTGELF
TRBJ2-4 | TRBV4-3 | ASSQGTLIAKNIQY
TRBJ2-7 | TRBV3-1/TRBV3-2 | ASSPTGTYSYEQY
TRBJ2-6 | TRBV14 | ASSLSSGANVLT
TRBJ2-3 | TRBV7-3 | PSSLRGARQGGTSGEPDTQY
TRBJ2-5 | TRBV6-1 | ASSARIGRGGQETQY
TRBJ2-1 | TRBV5-6 | ASSASGTTHHAYNEQF
TRBJ2-2 | TRBV5-1 | ASGEGAGDTGELF
TRBJ2-3 | TRBV9 | ASSVSTDTQY
TRBJ1-2 | TRBV12-3/TRBV12-4 | ASSLSRDYGYT